This T cell receptor beta chain was recorded in a study of early stage breast cancer tumors. The CDR3 runs 15 residues. CDR1 and CDR2 (germline): MGHDK, SYGVNS. V gave up 5 bases and J gave up 4 bases, with 17 bases separating them. The sample holds a few counts of this clone. The repertoire was sequenced with immunoSEQ multiplex PCR; TCRdb's copy has only in-frame clones and lacks some. The top ten clones hold roughly a fifth of a sample with over 8,500 clones, roughly 69% of them seen once. Sequencing input: breast tumor tissue. This chain connects TRBV25-1 to TRBJ1-2; D not certain. The origin of this receptor is a person in their 40s with breast cancer. This CDR3 reads CASSPRREYGYGYTF. The CDR3 nucleotides are TGTGCCAGCAGTCCCCGTCGAGAGTACGGCTATGGCTACACCTTC.